This T cell receptor beta chain was sequenced in a study of blood T cell repertoires in COVID-19. About the study: COVID-19 samples from acute and convalescent phases originated in the United States, Italy and Spain.

The V gene's germline CDR1 is ENHRY and CDR2 SYGVKD. The CDR3 totals 14 residues. The junction had 8 bases not matched to a gene; V was cut back by 8 bases and J by 4 bases. Profiling relied on immunoSEQ multiplex PCR, and the TCRdb table lists in-frame clones only, not all of them. The table records over 100,000 clones, approximately 81% of them present only once. Sequenced material: peripheral blood. This chain uses TRBV10-3 with TRBJ1-3, with 7 positions matching TRBD1. The receptor's source is an older woman with active or convalescent COVID-19. CDR3 loop: CAIGQDLEGNTIYF. CDR3 sequence (DNA): TGTGCCATCGGACAGGACCTAGAGGGAAACACCATATATTTT.